The TCR beta chain under discussion was sequenced for a study of T cells in localized non-small cell lung cancer. The CDR3 is made up of 15 amino acids. V was shortened by 6 bases and J by 3 bases, with 18 bases between the two germline ends. Looked up from germline, CDR1 is MNHEY and CDR2 is SVGAGI. Study-level points and caveats: Clonality peaked in uninvolved adjacent lung rather than tumor. Longer overall survival accompanied higher blood T cell density.

This clone was observed once. Its specificity is unknown. Data came from immunoSEQ multiplex PCR; TCRdb stores just in-frame clones and leaves some out. The profile shows thousands of clones, 85% of them singletons. The receptor was isolated from a woman aged 35 to 69 with stage II lung adenocarcinoma. This sequence joins TRBV6-5 and TRBJ2-7; no clear D. This sample comprised PBMCs, obtained before any cancer treatment. The CDR3 sequence: CASSPGLAFLYEQYF. For the CDR3, the DNA is TGTGCCAGCAGCCCCGGTCTGGCATTTCTCTACGAGCAGTACTTC.